The table lists the clone carrying this T cell receptor (beta chain) with a few counts. Its antigen is not identified. The PCR had 60 Vbeta and 13 Jbeta primers. Profiled with immunoSEQ multiplex PCR; TCRdb holds only in-frame clones, not every one. The data show some 90,000 clones, with about four fifths seen just once and over 3% held by the top ten. The source of the sample is a study of cytomegalovirus exposure and HLA in healthy donors. Findings and caveats of the study: Presence/absence results assume similar sequencing depth per donor, which may not hold.

The ends lost 1 base at V and 4 bases at J; junction bases unmatched: 3. CDR1 and CDR2 (germline): SGHNT, YENEEA. The CDR3 runs to 15 residues. Sequencing input: PBMCs. This sequence originates from a woman aged 40 to 55 in good health and CMV-seronegative. V usage is TRBV11-3 and J usage is TRBJ2-5; TRBD1 aligns across 10 bases. The CDR3 nucleotides are TGTGCCAGCAGCTTAGGGGGACAGGGGTTAGAGACCCAGTACTTC. This sequence encodes CASSLGGQGLETQYF. Using reference TRBV11-3 and TRBJ2-5 for the parts outside the CDR3, the full variable domain is EAGVVQSPRYKIIEKKQPVAFWCNPISGHNTLYWYLQNLGQGPELLIRYENEEAVDDSQLPKDRFSAERLKGVDSTLKIQPAELGDSAVYLCASSLGGQGLETQYFGPGTRLLVL.